A single sample is the source of the 25 T cell receptor beta chains below, sequenced in a study of CD8+ T cells in alopecia areata. Noted treatment: oral pan-JAK inhibitor, 5-10 mg twice daily. RNA extraction was followed by reverse transcription into cDNA, which acted as the sequencing template. The repertoire was sequenced with immunoSEQ multiplex PCR; TCRdb's copy has only in-frame clones and lacks some. Of 110,000 or so clones detected, approximately 55% appear once; the ten largest clones hold 3% to 3.5%. The starting material was CD4+ T cells sorted from blood, obtained at week 24, from a patient treated with tofacitinib. The receptors originated from a human donor with alopecia areata.

CDR3 DNA: TGCAGCGTTACCGGGACAGGGGCGAGCTACAATGAGCAGTTCTTC. It specifies CSVTGTGASYNEQFF. The chain is built from TRBV29-1 and TRBJ2-1; TRBD1 matches at 10 bases. The length of the CDR3 is 15 residues. After removal of 5 bases from V and 3 bases from J, the junction contained 7 bases not matched to a gene. The V gene's germline CDR1 is SQVTM and CDR2 ANQGSEA.

The rearrangement links TRBV6-6 to TRBJ2-2; TRBD1 matches at 11 bases. CDR1 and CDR2 from the germline V gene are MNHNY and SVGAGI (reference sequence). V lost 10 bases to trimming and J lost 5 bases; unmatched junction nucleotides: 6. The CDR3 totals 14 residues. The CDR3 DNA follows: TGTGCCACGGGCGGACAGGGGGCAACCGGGGAGCTGTTTTTT. Its protein is CATGGQGATGELFF.

In DNA, the CDR3 is TGTGCCTGGAGGCTAGGACAGGGAACTGGCTACACCTTC. This translates into CAWRLGQGTGYTF. This chain links TRBV30 with TRBJ1-2; TRBD1 agrees at 8 bases. V gave up 3 bases and J gave up 7 bases; unmatched junction bases: 7. The CDR3 is made up of 13 amino acids. The V gene's germline CDR1 is GTSNPN and CDR2 SVGIG (reference sequence).

There are a few counts of this clone. The sample carries other DNA sequences with the same CDR3. This sequence joins TRBV6-5 and TRBJ1-2; tentative D call: TRBD1 (6 bases). V lost 5 bases, J lost 5 bases, and 9 bases lay in between. The CDR3 is 12 amino acids. Looked up from germline, CDR1 is MNHEY and CDR2 is SVGAGI. The DNA of the CDR3 is TGTGCCAGCAGTCCACAGGGATATGGCTACACCTTC. Translating gives CASSPQGYGYTF.

V gene TRBV6-5 combines with J gene TRBJ2-7; 11 nucleotides agree with TRBD2. V trimming: 8 bases; J trimming: 6 bases; junction bases outside the gene matches: 9. The CDR3 covers 14 residues. From germline, CDR1 is MNHEY and CDR2 SVGAGI. CDR3 sequence: CASANLLAGGEQYF. In DNA, the CDR3 is TGTGCCAGCGCTAACCTGCTAGCGGGGGGCGAGCAGTACTTC.

This rearrangement joins TRBV5-1 to TRBJ2-2; TRBD1 matches 11 bases. Germline V gene data show CDR1 as SGHRS and CDR2 as YFSETQ. The CDR3 is 16 residues long. Trimming cost V 0 bases and J 6 bases; bases outside gene matches: 4. The CDR3 DNA follows: TGCGCCAGCAGCTTGGACGGGACAGGGGGTGCCGGGGAGCTGTTTTTT. Translation: CASSLDGTGGAGELFF.

V and J are TRBV7-8 and TRBJ2-5; perhaps TRBD2 as D (6 bases). V was clipped by 1 base and J by 4 bases, with 10 bases between them. CDR1 is SGHVS, CDR2 FQNEAQ, per germline. CDR3 length: 14 amino acids. CDR3 in amino acids: CASSLGASAETQYF. DNA of the CDR3: TGTGCCAGCAGCTTAGGAGCTAGCGCAGAGACCCAGTACTTC.

The rearrangement links TRBV5-4 to TRBJ1-1; D gene unclear. Germline CDR1 SGHNT, CDR2 YYREEE (reference sequence). The V end lost 9 bases, the J end lost 5 bases, and 14 bases lay between the germline ends. This CDR3 is built from 12 residues. The CDR3 protein is CATASLRTEAFF. The CDR3 coding sequence is TGTGCCACCGCATCTTTGAGGACTGAAGCTTTCTTT.

V usage is TRBV18 and J usage is TRBJ2-7, with 10 positions matching TRBD2. Losses at the gene ends were 5 bases for V and 4 bases for J; bases not matched to a gene: 11. Germline V gene lookup returns CDR1 KGHSH and CDR2 LQKENI. There are 16 residues in the CDR3. The CDR3: CASSIGWASGGYEQYF. The DNA of the CDR3 is TGTGCCAGCTCAATAGGCTGGGCTAGCGGGGGTTACGAGCAGTACTTC.

This sequence joins TRBV5-6 and TRBJ1-3, with a possible D match to TRBD1 (5 bases). V was shortened by 1 base and J by 4 bases, with 12 bases between the two germline ends. CDR1 and CDR2 (germline): SGHDT, YYEEEE. The length of the CDR3 is 15 residues. CDR3 in amino acids: CASSLRAGRGNTIYF. CDR3 nucleotides: TGTGCCAGCAGCTTGCGAGCAGGGCGAGGAAACACCATATATTTT.

A note on this clone: A junction boundary mismatches the germline segment, possibly from a read error. The chain recombines TRBV28 with TRBJ2-4, with a weak D call TRBD2 (6 bases). Germline CDR1 MDHEN, CDR2 SYDVKM. The CDR3 contains 12 residues. In nucleotides, the CDR3 is TGTGCCAGCAGTTTATCGGGGCGGGGTGGGGACTTC. Protein product: CASSLSGRGGDF.

The V gene is TRBV6-1, the J gene TRBJ1-6; TRBD1 is a possible D gene (5 bases). This CDR3 spans 15 amino acids. Germline V gives CDR1 MNHNS, CDR2 SASEGT. V lost 6 bases, J lost 11 bases, and 20 bases lay in between. The CDR3 protein is CASRGLDSPRAPLHF. CDR3 coding DNA: TGTGCCAGCAGGGGATTAGACAGCCCTCGGGCACCCCTCCACTTT.

V and J are TRBV25-1 and TRBJ2-2, with D perhaps TRBD1 or TRBD2 (6 bases each). This CDR3 has 15 amino acids. Germline lookup yields CDR1 MGHDK and CDR2 SYGVNS. The V end was cut by 5 bases, the J end by 5 bases, with 15 bases between. The DNA for the CDR3 is TGTGCCAGCAGTTCTCGGGGGCGAGGGACCGGGGAGCTGTTTTTT. The encoded protein is CASSSRGRGTGELFF. Looking up the rest from reference TRBV25-1 and TRBJ2-2 gives the full variable domain: EADIYQTPRYLVIGTGKKITLECSQTMGHDKMYWYQQDPGMELHLIHYSYGVNSTEKGDLSSESTVSRIRTEHFPLTLESARPSHTSQYLCASSSRGRGTGELFFGEGSRLTVL.

The rearrangement joins TRBV11-2 to TRBJ1-1; 9 bases line up with TRBD1. CDR1 is SGHAT and CDR2 is FQNNGV in the germline V gene. V trimming: 6 bases; J trimming: 5 bases; junction bases outside the gene matches: 4. There are 13 residues in the CDR3. The CDR3 sequence is CASSRQGGTEAFF. CDR3 bases: TGTGCCAGCAGTCGACAGGGGGGGACTGAAGCTTTCTTT. The complete variable domain, with remaining parts taken from reference TRBV11-2 and TRBJ1-1, reads EAGVAQSPRYKIIEKRQSVAFWCNPISGHATLYWYQQILGQGPKLLIQFQNNGVVDDSQLPKDRFSAERLKGVDSTLKIQPAKLEDSAVYLCASSRQGGTEAFFGQGTRLTVV.

This clone was found a few times. The rearrangement uses TRBV15 and TRBJ2-5, with D possibly called TRBD1 or TRBD2 (7 bases each). The CDR3 totals 15 residues. Germline V lookup: CDR1 LNHNV, CDR2 YYDKDF (reference sequence). V lost 1 base, J lost 2 bases, and 11 bases lay in between. The CDR3 is CATSRGGGQQETQYF. The CDR3 DNA reads TGTGCCACCAGCAGAGGGGGGGGACAGCAAGAGACCCAGTACTTC.

The V and J genes are TRBV20-1 and TRBJ2-1; D might be TRBD2 (5 bases). The V end lost 6 bases, the J end lost 9 bases, and 12 bases lay between the germline ends. CDR3 length: 11 amino acids. Per germline, CDR1 DFQATT and CDR2 SNEGSKA (reference sequence). CDR3 amino acids: CSAGVWGEQFF. The CDR3 nucleotides are TGCAGTGCCGGGGTTTGGGGTGAGCAGTTCTTC.

V usage is TRBV5-1 and J usage is TRBJ2-1, with D uncertain. CDR1 is SGHRS, CDR2 YFSETQ, per germline. The CDR3 totals 13 residues. V was shortened by 4 bases and J by 3 bases, with 8 bases between the two germline ends. The CDR3 spells CASSVENYNEQFF. The CDR3 DNA reads as TGCGCCAGCAGCGTCGAGAACTACAATGAGCAGTTCTTC. The variable domain in full, with the rest retrieved from reference TRBV5-1 and TRBJ2-1, is KAGVTQTPRYLIKTRGQQVTLSCSPISGHRSVSWYQQTPGQGLQFLFEYFSETQRNKGNFPGRFSGRQFSNSRSEMNVSTLELGDSALYLCASSVENYNEQFFGPGTRLTVL.

The rearrangement links TRBV11-2 to TRBJ2-3; D is possibly TRBD2 (5 bases). Per the germline V gene, CDR1 is SGHAT and CDR2 is FQNNGV. The CDR3 is 17 amino acids. Trimming removed 1 base at V and 0 bases at J, with 14 bases between. CDR3: CASSLGGSRLSTDTQYF. CDR3 nucleotides: TGTGCCAGCAGCTTAGGAGGCAGCCGACTAAGCACAGATACGCAGTATTTT.

CDR3 DNA sequence: TGTGCCAGCAGCTTCAGGGCTAGCTCCTACAATGAGCAGTTCTTC. It yields the protein CASSFRASSYNEQFF. The V gene is TRBV7-2, the J gene TRBJ2-1; tentatively, D is TRBD1 (5 bases). Germline CDR1 is SGHTA and CDR2 is FQGNSA. The CDR3 length is 15 residues. Trimming left V 3 bases short and J 0 bases short, with 9 bases between.

This chain uses TRBV21-1 with TRBJ2-7. TRBV21-1 is shown as a pseudogene. The CDR3 runs to 12 residues. The CDR3 is CASSKAPYEQYF. The CDR3 DNA reads TGTGCCAGCAGCAAAGCACCCTACGAGCAGTACTTC.

This rearrangement joins TRBV25-1 to TRBJ2-3; tentative D call: TRBD2 (6 bases). The CDR3 spans 13 residues. The germline V and J ends were trimmed by 7 bases and 6 bases, with 14 bases remaining between them. Germline-derived CDR1 and CDR2 are MGHDK and SYGVNS. CDR3 protein: CASTISGVDTQYF. The CDR3, as DNA: TGTGCCAGCACCATCTCGGGGGTGGATACGCAGTATTTT.

This chain connects TRBV5-4 to TRBJ2-2, with 10 bases that match TRBD2. The CDR3 totals 15 residues. CDR1 is SGHNT, CDR2 YYREEE, per germline (reference sequence). The V segment lost 3 bases and the J segment 7 bases; nucleotides outside the gene matches: 6. The CDR3 reads CASSSTSGANGELFF. The CDR3 bases are TGTGCCAGCAGCTCTACTAGCGGGGCCAACGGGGAGCTGTTTTTT.

The CDR3 spells CASSERRVGGANYGYTF. The CDR3 DNA is TGTGCCAGCAGTGAAAGGAGGGTCGGAGGGGCTAACTATGGCTACACCTTC. The rearrangement uses TRBV2 and TRBJ1-2; tentative D call: TRBD1 (5 bases). The CDR3 spans 17 residues. Trimming took 2 bases from V and 0 from J, leaving 16 bases between them. CDR1 is SNHLY and CDR2 is FYNNEI in the germline V gene.

The V call is TRBV15, the J call TRBJ1-6; D is perhaps TRBD1 (5 bases). Germline values: CDR1 LNHNV, CDR2 YYDKDF (reference sequence). With 0 bases removed from V and 9 bases from J, the gap between germline ends came to 9 bases. The CDR3 loop spans 14 amino acids. DNA of the CDR3: TGTGCCACCAGCAGAGATATTGGGGGTTCACCCCTCCACTTT. Translating it yields CATSRDIGGSPLHF.

The rearrangement joins TRBV10-3 to TRBJ2-3; no clear D. With 3 bases removed from V and 5 bases from J, the gap between germline ends came to 12 bases. The V gene's germline CDR1 is ENHRY and CDR2 SYGVKD. The CDR3 has 14 amino acids. The chain's CDR3 is CAISDGLPEDTQYF. CDR3 bases: TGTGCCATCAGTGATGGCCTACCGGAAGATACGCAGTATTTT.